Below are 17 T cell receptor beta chains sequenced from a single sample in a study of blood T cells in healthy people across ages. Alongside a J-beta primer mix, a sample-barcoded 5' primer served in a second PCR lasting roughly 7 to 11 cycles. TCRdb called the 5' RACE reads again in MiXCR, with one record for every CDR3 protein. This sample has 1.2 million to 1.5 million distinct CDR3 sequences, with roughly 40% found just once. Sequenced material: blood. The receptors derive from a woman aged 18-30 years in good health.

There are a few counts of this clonotype. The V call is TRBV7-2, the J call TRBJ1-1; D perhaps matches TRBD1 (5 bases). The CDR3 consists of 13 residues. The ends were cut back, 5 bases at V and 1 base at J, with 8 bases in the middle. Germline lookup yields CDR1 SGHTA and CDR2 FQGNSA. The CDR3 sequence is CASSRQKNTEAFF. The CDR3 DNA is TGTGCCAGCAGCCGACAGAAGAACACTGAAGCTTTCTTT.

The J gene is TRBJ2-7, the V gene TRBV20-1; D perhaps matches TRBD1 (6 bases). Germline loops: CDR1 DFQATT, CDR2 SNEGSKA (reference sequence). This CDR3 comprises 13 residues. V was shortened by 7 bases and J by 6 bases, with 19 bases between the two germline ends. The CDR3 is CSVRKDSFGEQYF. DNA of the CDR3: TGCAGTGTTAGGAAGGACAGCTTTGGCGAGCAGTACTTC.

The rearrangement uses TRBV2 and TRBJ2-6, with unresolved D. The CDR3 is 12 residues long. V lost 8 bases to trimming and J lost 2 bases, with 4 bases between them. From germline, CDR1 is SNHLY and CDR2 FYNNEI. In DNA, the CDR3 is TGTGCCAGCCAACCTGGGGCCAACGTCCTGACTTTC. It encodes CASQPGANVLTF.

The gene calls are TRBV15 and TRBJ1-1; D may be TRBD1 (5 bases). Trimming removed 0 bases at V and 6 bases at J, with 23 bases between. Per the germline V gene, CDR1 is LNHNV and CDR2 is YYDKDF (reference sequence). CDR3 size: 18 residues. In DNA form, the CDR3 reads TGTGCCACCAGCAGAGATCAGGGAGGGAGTTTCGCGTCCCCTGAAGCTTTCTTT. Translating gives CATSRDQGGSFASPEAFF.

V usage is TRBV2 and J usage is TRBJ2-5, with TRBD2 matching 9 bases. With V trimmed by 6 bases and J by 11 bases, 31 bases remained unmatched. The CDR3 length is 20 residues. Germline loops: CDR1 SNHLY, CDR2 FYNNEI. The CDR3 DNA follows: TGTGCCAGCAGCACTCCTGGGACTAGCCTCACAAGTAGCTCCTACAATGAGCAGTACTTC. Protein product: CASSTPGTSLTSSSYNEQYF.

The V and J genes are TRBV28 and TRBJ2-4; D possibly uses TRBD1 or TRBD2 (5 bases each). Trimming removed 6 bases from V and 4 bases from J, with 22 bases in between. This CDR3 spans 17 amino acids. Per the germline V gene, CDR1 is MDHEN and CDR2 is SYDVKM. The CDR3 loop reads CASSLGPGPHPKNIQYF. The CDR3 DNA follows: TGTGCCAGCAGCCTAGGTCCGGGACCCCATCCGAAAAACATTCAGTACTTC.

V and J are TRBV15 and TRBJ1-5; D ambiguous. CDR1 and CDR2 (germline): LNHNV, YYDKDF (reference sequence). The CDR3 has 13 residues. Trimming shortened V by 5 bases and J by 3 bases, and 8 bases separated the two germline ends. The CDR3 coding sequence is TGTGCCACCAGCGTGGGTGACAATCAGCCCCAGCATTTT. It yields the protein CATSVGDNQPQHF.

This rearrangement joins TRBV13 to TRBJ2-7; 13 nucleotides agree with TRBD2. Germline CDR1 reads PRHDT; CDR2 reads FYEKMQ (reference sequence). The V gene end was trimmed by 2 bases and the J gene end by 7 bases; junction bases not matched to a gene: 8. The CDR3 consists of 16 residues. In nucleotides, the CDR3 is TGTGCCAGCAGCTTACAACCCATGACTAGCGGGGGGGAGCAGTACTTC. This sequence encodes CASSLQPMTSGGEQYF.

V gene TRBV24-1 combines with J gene TRBJ2-5; 7 bases fit TRBD1. Germline assignment: CDR1 KGHDR and CDR2 SFDVKD. V gave up 3 bases and J gave up 1 base; unmatched junction bases: 4. The CDR3 consists of 15 residues. In DNA, the CDR3 is TGTGCCACCAGTGATCCCAGGGACAGCCAAGAGACCCAGTACTTC. As protein: CATSDPRDSQETQYF.

The chain has TRBV6-5 and TRBJ2-7; 7 bases fit TRBD2. The CDR3 sequence is 13 residues long. CDR1 is MNHEY, CDR2 SVGAGI, per germline. J lost 5 bases, V lost 8 bases, and 9 bases had no gene match. Written as DNA, the CDR3 is TGTGCCAGCGGGGGGGGTCCAGTCAACGAGCAGTACTTC. This codes for CASGGGPVNEQYF.

The chain recombines TRBV5-1 with TRBJ2-3; 9 nucleotides align to TRBD1. Germline assignment: CDR1 SGHRS and CDR2 YFSETQ. The CDR3 length is 14 residues. J lost 7 bases, V lost 3 bases, and 6 bases had no gene match. CDR3 in amino acids: CASSSGTGRNTQYF. CDR3 bases: TGCGCCAGCAGCTCCGGGACAGGGAGAAATACGCAGTATTTT.

The chain employs TRBV24-1 and TRBJ2-7; 8 bases fit TRBD2. Germline CDR1 KGHDR, CDR2 SFDVKD. The CDR3 totals 16 residues. J lost 7 bases, V lost 1 base, and 11 bases had no gene match. CDR3 DNA: TGTGCCACCAGTGATTTCAGAGCGGGGGACCACAATGAGCAGTACTTC. This sequence encodes CATSDFRAGDHNEQYF.

This sequence joins TRBV24-1 and TRBJ2-1; 7 nucleotides align to TRBD1. CDR1 KGHDR and CDR2 SFDVKD come from the germline V gene. The CDR3 is 12 amino acids. V lost 4 bases to trimming and J lost 15 bases; unmatched junction nucleotides: 8. The CDR3 protein is CATSDQTGDRFF. The CDR3 DNA sequence: TGTGCCACCAGTGACCAAACAGGGGACCGGTTCTTC.

In its sample, this clonotype was seen a few times. The V call is TRBV7-8, the J call TRBJ1-2, with D unclear. In germline, CDR1 is SGHVS, CDR2 FQNEAQ. Deletions cut 1 base from V and 1 base from J, with 13 bases between. This CDR3 spans 16 amino acids. CDR3 in amino acids: CASSLEDGNFNYGYTF. The CDR3 DNA sequence: TGTGCCAGCAGCTTAGAGGACGGCAATTTTAACTATGGCTACACCTTC.

The rearrangement links TRBV20-1 to TRBJ2-2; D is undetermined. CDR3 length equals 16 residues. The germline CDR1 and CDR2 sequences are DFQATT and SNEGSKA (reference sequence). V lost 3 bases and J lost 3, with 17 bases in between. CDR3 sequence: CSASRPERGDTGELFF. The CDR3 nucleotides read TGCAGTGCTAGTCGGCCCGAACGTGGGGACACCGGGGAGCTGTTTTTT.

This clonotype has ten or more counts. V gene TRBV29-1 combines with J gene TRBJ1-2; TRBD1 aligns across 8 bases. The junction had 4 bases not matched to a gene; V was cut back by 1 base and J by 6 bases. The CDR3 covers 13 residues. Germline values: CDR1 SQVTM, CDR2 ANQGSEA. The CDR3 bases are TGCAGCGTTGAAGGTCAGGGGGCAGATGGCTACACCTTC. Protein: CSVEGQGADGYTF.

The chain uses TRBV6-5 and TRBJ2-7, with D perhaps TRBD1 or TRBD2 (6 bases each). The CDR3 is 15 amino acids. V was cut by 5 bases and J by 2 bases, with 16 bases left in between. Germline-derived CDR1 and CDR2 are MNHEY and SVGAGI. The DNA of the CDR3 is TGTGCCAGCAGTCCTAAGGGGGACTTCCCCTACGAGCAGTACTTC. Its translation is CASSPKGDFPYEQYF.